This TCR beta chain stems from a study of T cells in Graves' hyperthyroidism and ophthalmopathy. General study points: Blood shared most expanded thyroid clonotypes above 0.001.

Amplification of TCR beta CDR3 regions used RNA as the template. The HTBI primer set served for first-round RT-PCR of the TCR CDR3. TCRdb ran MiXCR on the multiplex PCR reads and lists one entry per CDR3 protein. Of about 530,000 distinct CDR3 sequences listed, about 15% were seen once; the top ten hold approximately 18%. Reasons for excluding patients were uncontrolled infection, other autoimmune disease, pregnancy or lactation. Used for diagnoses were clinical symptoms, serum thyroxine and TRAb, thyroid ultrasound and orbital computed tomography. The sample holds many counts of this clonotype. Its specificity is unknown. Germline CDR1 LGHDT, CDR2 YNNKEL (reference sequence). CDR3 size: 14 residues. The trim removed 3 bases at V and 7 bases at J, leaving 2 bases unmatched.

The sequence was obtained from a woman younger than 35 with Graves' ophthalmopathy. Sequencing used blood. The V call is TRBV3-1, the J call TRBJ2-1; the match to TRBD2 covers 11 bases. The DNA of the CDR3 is TGTGCCAGCAGCCATGCTAGCGGGGGGAATGAGCAGTTCTTC. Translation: CASSHASGGNEQFF.